A single sample is the source of the 32 T cell receptor beta chains below, sequenced in a study of identifying expanded T cells in peripheral blood. Repertoires were generated with immunoSEQ multiplex PCR, while TCRdb's copy carries only in-frame clones and drops some. The data hold about 90,000 clones, with approximately 83% observed a single time. The sample taken for sequencing was blood. Receptors originate from a person aged 18-70 years in good health.

This clone was seen a few times. The chain carries TRBV2 and TRBJ1-6, with TRBD1 as a possible D gene (5 bases). The CDR3 runs to 17 residues. The V gene's germline CDR1 is SNHLY and CDR2 FYNNEI. V lost 6 bases and J lost 6, with 21 bases in between. As DNA, the CDR3 is TGTGCCAGCAGCCAACGTGAATTGGGGGAACCTAATTCACCCCTCCACTTT. Translating gives CASSQRELGEPNSPLHF.

On this clone itself: One junction end disagrees with the germline gene, perhaps due to a read error. The chain carries TRBV5-6 and TRBJ2-1; D is unresolved. CDR1 is SGHDT and CDR2 is YYEEEE in the germline V gene. The CDR3 is 14 amino acids. Here the CDR3 DNA reads TGTGCCAGCAGAGGGTTTTCCTTCTACGATGAGCAGTTCTTC. This gives the protein CASRGFSFYDEQFF.

J is TRBJ2-5 and V is TRBV6-6; D is uncertain. Between the trimmed V and J ends, which lost 5 bases and 5 bases, there was a span of 6 bases. CDR3 length equals 11 residues. CDR1 is MNHNY, CDR2 SVGAGI, per germline (reference sequence). CDR3 in DNA: TGTGCCAGCAGTGACTTGGAGACCCAGTACTTC. Protein product: CASSDLETQYF.

The chain combines TRBV2 with TRBJ1-1; D is ambiguous. CDR3 length equals 16 residues. The V end lost 7 bases, the J end lost 0 bases, and 18 bases lay between the germline ends. Germline loops: CDR1 SNHLY, CDR2 FYNNEI. The DNA for the CDR3 is TGTGCCAGCACCGGCCTAATTACAGCCGTGAACACTGAAGCTTTCTTT. Its protein is CASTGLITAVNTEAFF.

V and J are TRBV5-1 and TRBJ2-6, with TRBD1 as a possible D gene (6 bases). The CDR3 runs 19 residues. Germline CDR1 and CDR2: SGHRS and YFSETQ. Trimming took off 3 bases at V and 0 bases at J, with 19 bases between the two ends. The CDR3 DNA follows: TGCGCCAGCAGCTCTGACAGGCCTGGGGGTAGCTCTGGGGCCAACGTCCTGACTTTC. Protein sequence: CASSSDRPGGSSGANVLTF.

The chain uses TRBV7-8 and TRBJ1-1; D is uncertain. Germline CDR1 SGHVS, CDR2 FQNEAQ. V lost 0 bases and J 4 bases, leaving 6 bases between the germline ends. This CDR3 has 13 amino acids. DNA of the CDR3: TGTGCCAGCAGCTTAGCAACCCCCACTGAAGCTTTCTTT. Protein: CASSLATPTEAFF.

The genes are TRBV7-2 and TRBJ1-2; D gene ambiguous. V lost 2 bases, J lost 2 bases, and 9 bases lay in between. Germline V gene lookup returns CDR1 SGHTA and CDR2 FQGNSA. The CDR3 sequence is 14 residues long. CDR3: CASSLMARNYGYTF. The CDR3 coding sequence is TGTGCCAGCAGCTTAATGGCAAGAAACTATGGCTACACCTTC.

The chain combines TRBV6-1 with TRBJ1-2, with unresolved D. V was clipped by 7 bases and J by 2 bases, with 5 bases between them. CDR3 length: 11 amino acids. Looked up from germline, CDR1 is MNHNS and CDR2 is SASEGT. The CDR3 loop is CASTENYGYTF. CDR3 sequence (DNA): TGTGCCAGCACCGAGAACTATGGCTACACCTTC.

CDR3 bases: TGTGCCAGCAGTCCGACGGTGACTAGGGAGCAGTTCTTC. Its protein is CASSPTVTREQFF. The chain carries TRBV27 and TRBJ2-1, with D maybe TRBD2 (6 bases). From germline, CDR1 is MNHEY and CDR2 SMNVEV (reference sequence). The germline V and J ends were trimmed by 5 bases and 10 bases, with 15 bases remaining between them. CDR3 size: 13 residues.

The chain carries TRBV7-6 and TRBJ1-1; TRBD1 might be the D (5 bases). CDR1 and CDR2 from the germline V gene are SGHVS and FNYEAQ. With 3 bases removed from V and 2 bases from J, the gap between germline ends came to 16 bases. The CDR3 is 16 residues long. CDR3 DNA sequence: TGTGCCAGCAGCTTCCTTCAGACAGAGAAAAACACTGAAGCTTTCTTT. This codes for CASSFLQTEKNTEAFF.

CDR3 region: CAWSVFLAGGQTETQYF. DNA for the CDR3: TGTGCCTGGAGTGTATTCCTAGCGGGGGGCCAAACAGAGACCCAGTACTTC. The chain employs TRBV30 and TRBJ2-5, with 11 positions matching TRBD2. With 0 bases clipped from V and 4 bases from J, the junction kept 10 bases outside the gene matches. From germline, CDR1 is GTSNPN and CDR2 SVGIG (reference sequence). The CDR3 totals 17 residues.

The J gene is TRBJ1-1, the V gene TRBV18, with TRBD1 as a possible D gene (5 bases). The CDR3 contains 14 residues. Germline CDR1 KGHSH, CDR2 LQKENI. V lost 3 bases and J lost 4, with 12 bases in between. The CDR3 nucleotides are TGTGCCAGCTCACCTGATCAGGGAGTCACTGAAGCTTTCTTT. This gives the protein CASSPDQGVTEAFF.

The V and J genes are TRBV5-4 and TRBJ1-1; D uncertain. Germline V gene lookup returns CDR1 SGHNT and CDR2 YYREEE (reference sequence). The CDR3 is 16 amino acids. Trimming pared 0 bases from V and 1 base from J, leaving 13 bases between. DNA for the CDR3: TGTGCCAGCAGCTTGGAGGCCGTTCGTACGAACACTGAAGCTTTCTTT. Protein sequence: CASSLEAVRTNTEAFF.

V is TRBV10-1 and J is TRBJ1-4; D call uncertain. V was shortened by 2 bases and J by 3 bases, with 7 bases between the two germline ends. Germline CDR1 and CDR2: WNHNN and SYGVQD (reference sequence). CDR3 length: 14 residues. As DNA, the CDR3 is TGCGCCAGCAGTGAGACAGCCGCTAATGAAAAACTGTTTTTT. Its protein product is CASSETAANEKLFF.

The gene calls are TRBV5-1 and TRBJ2-2, with unresolved D. V lost 6 bases and J 0 bases, leaving 12 bases between the germline ends. Germline values: CDR1 SGHRS, CDR2 YFSETQ. The CDR3 totals 15 residues. CDR3: CASTLRQTNTGELFF. CDR3 nucleotide sequence: TGCGCCAGCACCCTGCGGCAGACGAACACCGGGGAGCTGTTTTTT.

The rearrangement uses TRBV6-6 and TRBJ1-2, with 8 bases that match TRBD1. Germline CDR1 is MNHNY and CDR2 is SVGAGI (reference sequence). V shed 7 bases, J shed 2 bases, and the junction held 6 bases outside the gene matches. There are 14 residues in the CDR3. CDR3 in DNA: TGTGCCAGCACCGGACAGGGTACGAACTATGGCTACACCTTC. Protein product: CASTGQGTNYGYTF.

The chain recombines TRBV5-6 with TRBJ1-2; D not certain. The V and J ends lost 2 bases and 3 bases respectively, with 11 bases between them. The CDR3 sequence is 14 residues long. Germline V gives CDR1 SGHDT, CDR2 YYEEEE. The CDR3 DNA reads as TGTGCCAGCAGCTTCTCCGGGCTATACTATGGCTACACCTTC. Amino acid sequence: CASSFSGLYYGYTF. Full variable domain (remainder filled in from reference TRBV5-6 and TRBJ1-2): DAGVTQSPTHLIKTRGQQVTLRCSPKSGHDTVSWYQQALGQGPQFIFQYYEEEERQRGNFPDRFSGHQFPNYSSELNVNALLLGDSALYLCASSFSGLYYGYTFGSGTRLTVV.

The chain has TRBV5-1 and TRBJ2-7, with D unclear. This CDR3 has 12 amino acids. The germline CDR1 and CDR2 sequences are SGHRS and YFSETQ. V dropped 1 base and J dropped 6 bases, with 8 bases sitting between them. CDR3 protein: CASSLTGSEQYF. DNA of the CDR3: TGCGCCAGCAGCTTGACCGGCAGCGAGCAGTACTTC.

The chain carries TRBV6-1 and TRBJ1-1; 8 nucleotides align to TRBD1. In germline, CDR1 is MNHNS, CDR2 SASEGT. The CDR3 sequence is 13 residues long. V shed 2 bases, J shed 5 bases, and the junction held 1 base outside the gene matches. CDR3 residues: CASSERQGTEAFF. The DNA for the CDR3 is TGTGCCAGCAGTGAACGACAGGGGACTGAAGCTTTCTTT.

This clone appeared a few times. This chain uses TRBV6-1 with TRBJ2-7; D call uncertain. The germline gives CDR1 MNHNS, CDR2 SASEGT. V lost 4 bases to trimming and J lost 8 bases, with 21 bases between them. The CDR3 is 15 residues long. CDR3 nucleotide sequence: TGTGCCAGCAGTGCAACTTCGTCGGTTGGTGGTCAGCAGTACTTC. Its translation is CASSATSSVGGQQYF.

The chain is built from TRBV6-5 and TRBJ1-2; possibly TRBD1 for D (5 bases). V lost 0 bases, J lost 5 bases, and 10 bases lay in between. The CDR3 length is 14 residues. From germline, CDR1 is MNHEY and CDR2 SVGAGI. The CDR3 DNA sequence: TGTGCCAGCAGTTACTCGGGGACGGATTATGGCTACACCTTC. Its protein product is CASSYSGTDYGYTF.

The chain is built from TRBV18 and TRBJ1-2; no clear D gene. Germline CDR1 is KGHSH and CDR2 is LQKENI. This CDR3 is 13 amino acids long. V was pared by 3 bases and J by 3 bases, with 8 bases between. CDR3 nucleotides: TGTGCCAGCTCACCGGAGGAGGACTATGGCTACACCTTC. It is translated as CASSPEEDYGYTF.

The rearrangement joins TRBV28 to TRBJ1-2; TRBD1 is a possible D gene (6 bases). Deletions cut 7 bases from V and 1 base from J, with 16 bases between. CDR3 length: 15 residues. The germline V gene has CDR1 MDHEN and CDR2 SYDVKM. CDR3 DNA: TGTGCCAGCAAGGGGGGGTTCATAAATAACTATGGCTACACCTTC. This sequence encodes CASKGGFINNYGYTF.

The V gene is TRBV7-9, the J gene TRBJ2-3, with a weak D call TRBD2 (5 bases). The CDR3 contains 16 residues. The V and J ends lost 0 bases and 2 bases respectively, with 12 bases between them. Per germline, CDR1 SEHNR and CDR2 FQNEAQ (reference sequence). The CDR3 is CASSLAVSGPTDTQYF. The CDR3 coding sequence is TGTGCCAGCAGCTTAGCTGTAAGCGGACCCACAGATACGCAGTATTTT.

The chain has TRBV9 and TRBJ2-2, with no clear D. V lost 0 bases and J lost 6, with 12 bases in between. CDR1 SGDLS and CDR2 YYNGEE come from the germline V gene. The CDR3 is 15 residues long. The CDR3 region is CASSVATRGPGELFF. Written as DNA, the CDR3 is TGTGCCAGCAGCGTAGCCACGCGAGGTCCCGGGGAGCTGTTTTTT.

The genes are TRBV9 and TRBJ1-1, with no clear D. Germline CDR1 reads SGDLS; CDR2 reads YYNGEE. V dropped 2 bases and J dropped 0 bases, with 11 bases sitting between them. The CDR3 runs 15 residues. The CDR3 DNA reads as TGTGCCAGCAGCGTCAGCACAAGCATGAACACTGAAGCTTTCTTT. Residues: CASSVSTSMNTEAFF. Combining the CDR3 with reference TRBV9 and TRBJ1-1 gives the whole variable domain DSGVTQTPKHLITATGQRVTLRCSPRSGDLSVYWYQQSLDQGLQFLIQYYNGEERAKGNILERFSAQQFPDLHSELNLSSLELGDSALYFCASSVSTSMNTEAFFGQGTRLTVV.

The chain has TRBV11-3 and TRBJ2-5, with 9 bases identical to TRBD1. After removal of 0 bases from V and 7 bases from J, the junction contained 6 bases not matched to a gene. Germline V gene sequence: CDR1 SGHNT, CDR2 YENEEA. This CDR3 contains 15 residues. The chain's CDR3 is CASSLEQGAYGTQYF. As DNA, the CDR3 is TGTGCCAGCAGCTTAGAACAGGGGGCATATGGGACCCAGTACTTC.

The gene calls are TRBV6-1 and TRBJ1-4; possibly TRBD1 for D (5 bases). Trimming pared 10 bases from V and 11 bases from J, leaving 23 bases between. CDR1 is MNHNS, CDR2 SASEGT, per germline. This CDR3 comprises 14 residues. The CDR3 spells CATLTNRQGNKLFF. CDR3 DNA: TGTGCCACTCTGACCAACCGTCAGGGCAACAAACTGTTTTTT.

This clone was observed a handful of times. The chain couples TRBV5-1 to TRBJ1-2; no clear D gene. The CDR3 covers 14 residues. Germline-derived CDR1 and CDR2 are SGHRS and YFSETQ. V was shortened by 0 bases and J by 1 base, with 7 bases between the two germline ends. The CDR3 region is CASSLDGSNYGYTF. The CDR3 coding sequence is TGCGCCAGCAGCTTGGACGGCAGTAACTATGGCTACACCTTC.

The chain carries TRBV9 and TRBJ2-7, with TRBD1 matching 8 bases. Germline V gene sequence: CDR1 SGDLS, CDR2 YYNGEE. This CDR3 spans 14 amino acids. V lost 4 bases to trimming and J lost 4 bases; unmatched junction nucleotides: 7. As DNA, the CDR3 is TGTGCCAGCAGCCCTGGACAGGGTTGGTACGAGCAGTACTTC. This encodes CASSPGQGWYEQYF.

The CDR3 is CASSLPAQGAYEKLFF. The CDR3 nucleotides are TGTGCCAGCAGCTTACCAGCCCAGGGGGCGTACGAAAAACTGTTTTTT. This chain connects TRBV7-3 to TRBJ1-4, with TRBD1 matching over 8 bases. CDR3 size: 16 residues. V dropped 2 bases and J dropped 8; count of bases not matched to a gene: 10. Germline V lookup: CDR1 SGHTA, CDR2 FQGTGA.

The chain combines TRBV11-2 with TRBJ1-1, with D possibly TRBD1 on 5 matching bases. This CDR3 is 15 amino acids long. The germline V gene encodes CDR1 SGHAT and CDR2 FQNNGV. V was clipped by 8 bases and J by 0 bases, with 16 bases between them. CDR3 residues: CASLQPGVLNTEAFF. DNA of the CDR3: TGTGCCAGCTTGCAACCGGGGGTTCTGAACACTGAAGCTTTCTTT.